This TCR beta chain came from a study of T cell responses to AZD1222 COVID-19 vaccine. Study-wide results and limits: Only after the peak T cell response were repertoires sampled.

The ends lost 6 bases at V and 6 bases at J; junction bases unmatched: 7. Germline V gene sequence: CDR1 KGHSH, CDR2 LQKENI. The CDR3 sequence is 14 residues long. About this clone: Its antigen is undetermined.

TCRdb's table, derived via immunoSEQ multiplex PCR, lists solely in-frame clones and lacks some. The sample consists of some 110,000 clones, more than 85% of them appearing once. Sequences were derived from peripheral blood, sampled on day 0 of AZD1222 vaccination. The TCR sequence derives from an adult in good health. J is TRBJ2-2 and V is TRBV18; 7 bases are shared with TRBD1. The CDR3 nucleotides are TGTGCCAGCTCTCCCGGACAGGCTCCCGGGGAGCTGTTTTTT. Amino acids: CASSPGQAPGELFF.